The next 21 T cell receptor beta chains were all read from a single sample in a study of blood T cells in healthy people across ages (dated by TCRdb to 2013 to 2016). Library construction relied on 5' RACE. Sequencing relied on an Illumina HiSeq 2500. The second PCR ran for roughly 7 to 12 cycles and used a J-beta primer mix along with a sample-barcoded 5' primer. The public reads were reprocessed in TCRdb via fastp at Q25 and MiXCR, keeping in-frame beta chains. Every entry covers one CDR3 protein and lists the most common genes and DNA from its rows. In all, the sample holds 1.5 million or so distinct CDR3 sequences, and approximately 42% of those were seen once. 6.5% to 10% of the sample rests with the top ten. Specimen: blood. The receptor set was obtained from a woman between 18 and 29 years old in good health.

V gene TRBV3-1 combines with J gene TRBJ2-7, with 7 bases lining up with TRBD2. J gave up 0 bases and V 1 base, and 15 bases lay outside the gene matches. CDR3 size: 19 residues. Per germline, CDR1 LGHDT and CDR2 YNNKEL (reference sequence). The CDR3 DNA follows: TGTGCCAGCAGCCAAGCACGCTTACCCGGACTAGTATCCTCCTACGAGCAGTACTTC. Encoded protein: CASSQARLPGLVSSYEQYF.

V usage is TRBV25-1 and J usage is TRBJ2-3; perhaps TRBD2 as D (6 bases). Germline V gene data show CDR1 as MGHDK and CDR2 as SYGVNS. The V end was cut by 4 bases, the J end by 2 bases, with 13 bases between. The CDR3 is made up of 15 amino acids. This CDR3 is CASSVSGRFTDTQYF. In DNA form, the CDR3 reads TGTGCCAGCAGTGTTTCGGGGAGGTTCACAGATACGCAGTATTTT.

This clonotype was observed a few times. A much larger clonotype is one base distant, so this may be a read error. CDR3 DNA: TGTGCCAGCAGCACACAGGGGAACACTGAAGCTTTCTTT. It codes for CASSTQGNTEAFF. The V call is TRBV7-2, the J call TRBJ1-1, with TRBD1 as a possible D gene (6 bases). V was trimmed by 5 bases and J by 1 base, leaving 8 bases between them. Germline V gene data show CDR1 as SGHTA and CDR2 as FQGNSA. The CDR3 covers 13 residues.

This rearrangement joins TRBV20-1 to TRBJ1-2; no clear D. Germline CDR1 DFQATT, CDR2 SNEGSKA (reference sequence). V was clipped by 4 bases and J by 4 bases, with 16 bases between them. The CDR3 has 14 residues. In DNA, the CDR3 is TGCAGTGCTAATATTGGTTCTTCGGGCTATGGCTACACCTTC. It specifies CSANIGSSGYGYTF.

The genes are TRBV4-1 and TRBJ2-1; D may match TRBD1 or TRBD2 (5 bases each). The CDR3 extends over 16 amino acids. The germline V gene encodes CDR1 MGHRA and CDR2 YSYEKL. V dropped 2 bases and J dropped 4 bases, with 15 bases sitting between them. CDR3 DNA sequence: TGCGCCAGCAGCCAACTGGGGAGAGGGGAATACAATGAGCAGTTCTTC. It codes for CASSQLGRGEYNEQFF.

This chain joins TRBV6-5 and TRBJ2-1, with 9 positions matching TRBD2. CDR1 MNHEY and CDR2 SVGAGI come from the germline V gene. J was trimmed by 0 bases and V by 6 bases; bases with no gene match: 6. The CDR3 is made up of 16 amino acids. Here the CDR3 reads CASRYLAGSSYNEQFF. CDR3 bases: TGTGCCAGCAGATACCTAGCGGGGTCCTCCTACAATGAGCAGTTCTTC.

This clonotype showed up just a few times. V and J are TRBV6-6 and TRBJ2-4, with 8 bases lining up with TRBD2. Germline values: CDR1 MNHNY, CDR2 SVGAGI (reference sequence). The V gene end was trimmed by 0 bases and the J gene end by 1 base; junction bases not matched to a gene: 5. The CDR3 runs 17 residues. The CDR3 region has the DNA TGTGCCAGCAGTTACTCGCCGGGGGGGCTTGCCAAAAACATTCAGTACTTC. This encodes CASSYSPGGLAKNIQYF.

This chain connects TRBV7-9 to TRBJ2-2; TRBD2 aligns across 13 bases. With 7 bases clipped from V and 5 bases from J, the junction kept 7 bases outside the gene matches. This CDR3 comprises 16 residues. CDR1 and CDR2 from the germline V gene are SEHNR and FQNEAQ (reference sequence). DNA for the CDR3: TGTGCCAGCAAGCCAGGACTAGCGGGGGTGACCGGGGAGCTGTTTTTT. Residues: CASKPGLAGVTGELFF.

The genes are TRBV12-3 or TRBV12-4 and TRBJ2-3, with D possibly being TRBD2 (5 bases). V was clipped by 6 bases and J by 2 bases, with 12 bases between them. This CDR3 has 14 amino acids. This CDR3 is CASSTAGLTDTQYF. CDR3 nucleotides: TGTGCCAGCAGCACGGCGGGCCTCACAGATACGCAGTATTTT.

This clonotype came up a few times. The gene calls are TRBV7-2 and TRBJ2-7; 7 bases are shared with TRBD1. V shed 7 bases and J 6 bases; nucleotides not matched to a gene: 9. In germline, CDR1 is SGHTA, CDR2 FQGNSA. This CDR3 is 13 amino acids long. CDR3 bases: TGTGCCAGCACCAAGGCAGGGGGTGCCGAGCAGTACTTC. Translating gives CASTKAGGAEQYF.

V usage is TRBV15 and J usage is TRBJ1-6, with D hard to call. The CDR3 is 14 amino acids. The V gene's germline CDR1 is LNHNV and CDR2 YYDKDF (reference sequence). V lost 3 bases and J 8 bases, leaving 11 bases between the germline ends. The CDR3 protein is CATSSNAGDSPLHF. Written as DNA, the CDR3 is TGTGCCACCAGCAGTAACGCCGGCGATTCACCCCTCCACTTT.

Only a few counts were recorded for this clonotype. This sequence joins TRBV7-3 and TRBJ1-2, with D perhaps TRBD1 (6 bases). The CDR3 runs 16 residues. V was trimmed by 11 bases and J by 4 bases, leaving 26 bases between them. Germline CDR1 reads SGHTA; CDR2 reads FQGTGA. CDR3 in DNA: TGTGCCTCACCGAACCGGGGGCAGACGGGACCCTATGGCTACACCTTC. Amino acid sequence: CASPNRGQTGPYGYTF.

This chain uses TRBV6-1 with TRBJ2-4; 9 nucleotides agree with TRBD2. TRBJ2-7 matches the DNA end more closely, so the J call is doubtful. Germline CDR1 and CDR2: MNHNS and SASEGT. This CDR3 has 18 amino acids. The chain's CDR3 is CASSELVGQAGGNYEQYF. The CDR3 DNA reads TGTGCCAGCAGTGAATTAGTTGGGCAAGCGGGGGGTAACTACGAGCAGTACTTC.

Written as DNA, the CDR3 is TGTGCCATATTCATGGCAGGTGAGCAGTTCTTC. It translates to CAIFMAGEQFF. The gene calls are TRBV7-9 and TRBJ2-1; no clear D gene. The V end was cut by 10 bases, the J end by 9 bases, with 13 bases between. The CDR3 consists of 11 residues. Germline V lookup: CDR1 SEHNR, CDR2 FQNEAQ (reference sequence).

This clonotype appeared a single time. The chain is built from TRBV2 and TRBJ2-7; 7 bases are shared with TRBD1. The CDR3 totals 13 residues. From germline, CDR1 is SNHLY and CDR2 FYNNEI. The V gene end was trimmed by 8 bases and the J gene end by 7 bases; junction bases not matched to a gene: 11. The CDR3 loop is CASPKDRWGEQYF. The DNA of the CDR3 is TGTGCCAGCCCCAAGGACAGGTGGGGTGAGCAGTACTTC. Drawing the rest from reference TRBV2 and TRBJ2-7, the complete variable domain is EPEVTQTPSHQVTQMGQEVILRCVPISNHLYFYWYRQILGQKVEFLVSFYNNEISEKSEIFDDQFSVERPDGSNFTLKIRSTKLEDSAMYFCASPKDRWGEQYFGPGTRLTVT.

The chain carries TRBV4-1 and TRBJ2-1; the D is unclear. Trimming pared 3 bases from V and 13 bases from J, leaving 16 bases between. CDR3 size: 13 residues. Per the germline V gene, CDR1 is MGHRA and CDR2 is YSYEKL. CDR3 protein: CASSQIGQETQFF. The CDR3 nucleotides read TGCGCCAGCAGCCAGATAGGGCAAGAGACCCAGTTCTTC.

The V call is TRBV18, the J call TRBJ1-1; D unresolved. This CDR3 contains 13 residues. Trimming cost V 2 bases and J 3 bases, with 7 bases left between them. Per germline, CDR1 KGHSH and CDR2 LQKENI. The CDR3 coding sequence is TGTGCCAGCTCACCAGGGTCAGACACTGAAGCTTTCTTT. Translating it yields CASSPGSDTEAFF.

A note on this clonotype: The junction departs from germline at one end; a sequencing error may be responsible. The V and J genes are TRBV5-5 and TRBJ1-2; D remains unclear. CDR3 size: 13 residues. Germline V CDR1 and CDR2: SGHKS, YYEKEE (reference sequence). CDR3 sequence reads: CASSLGADYGCTF. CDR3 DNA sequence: TGTGCCAGCAGCTTGGGAGCGGACTATGGCTGCACCTTC.

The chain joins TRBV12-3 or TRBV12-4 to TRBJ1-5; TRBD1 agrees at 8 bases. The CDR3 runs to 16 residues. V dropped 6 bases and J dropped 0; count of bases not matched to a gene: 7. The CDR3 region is CASSLTGVYSNQPQHF. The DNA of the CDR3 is TGTGCCAGCAGCTTGACAGGGGTTTATAGCAATCAGCCCCAGCATTTT.

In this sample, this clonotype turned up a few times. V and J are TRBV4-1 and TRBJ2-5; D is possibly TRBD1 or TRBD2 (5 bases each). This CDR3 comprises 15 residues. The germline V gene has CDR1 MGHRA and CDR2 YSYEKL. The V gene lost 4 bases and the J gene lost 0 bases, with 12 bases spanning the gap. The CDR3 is CASSRGSGNQETQYF. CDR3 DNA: TGCGCCAGCAGCCGGGGGTCCGGGAACCAAGAGACCCAGTACTTC.

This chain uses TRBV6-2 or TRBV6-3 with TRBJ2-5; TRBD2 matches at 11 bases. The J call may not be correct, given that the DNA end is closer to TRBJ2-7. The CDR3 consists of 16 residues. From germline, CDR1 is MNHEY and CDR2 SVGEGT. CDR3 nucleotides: TGTGCCAGCAGCTACATAGCGGGGGGGCTTACCTACGAGCAGTACTTC. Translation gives CASSYIAGGLTYEQYF.